This T cell receptor (beta chain) is from a study of T cells after yellow fever vaccination. Study-wide results and limits: The secondary response was weaker but peaked faster, day 5 versus 15.

Comment on this clonotype: What it recognizes is unknown. The junction departs from the called germline gene at one end, perhaps through a read error.

Germline CDR1 reads SGHTA; CDR2 reads FQGTGA. The CDR3 is 15 amino acids. TCRdb fed the 5' RACE reads into MiXCR, producing one record per CDR3 protein. The sample consists of just under 600,000 distinct CDR3 sequences, about 14% of them appearing once. The chain joins TRBV7-3 to TRBJ2-7, with D possibly TRBD1 on 5 matching bases. The source is a man under 40 who received the YFV17D yellow fever vaccine. The sample in question was PBMCs, obtained on the day of the yellow fever booster vaccination. The CDR3 spells CPTSLPGSMFYEQYF. The CDR3 DNA reads TGCCCTACCTCCCTTCCAGGGTCAATGTTCTACGAGCAGTACTTC.